These 15 T cell receptor beta chains originate from one sample sequenced in a study of CD8+ T cells in alopecia areata. RNA extraction was followed by reverse transcription into cDNA, which acted as the sequencing template. Only in-frame clones appear in the TCRdb table, and some are missing; sequencing was by immunoSEQ multiplex PCR. This sample has a few hundred thousand clones; 35% to 40% occur once, and the top ten carry 0.4% to 0.55%. Noted treatment: oral pan-JAK inhibitor, 5-10 mg twice daily. The sequencing here drew on CD4+ T cells sorted from blood, taken around week 31, from a patient treated with tofacitinib. These receptor sequences come from a human donor with alopecia areata.

This chain connects TRBV30 to TRBJ2-3; no firm D call. Germline CDR1 reads GTSNPN; CDR2 reads SVGIG (reference sequence). Trimming took off 0 bases at V and 2 bases at J, with 15 bases between the two ends. This CDR3 is 16 amino acids long. The DNA for the CDR3 is TGTGCCTGGAGTGTGATCAAAAACGGGTTCACAGATACGCAGTATTTT. The encoded protein is CAWSVIKNGFTDTQYF.

This CDR3 reads CASSPRTGGDTQYF. The CDR3 DNA follows: TGTGCCAGCAGCCCGCGGACAGGGGGCGATACGCAGTATTTT. This sequence joins TRBV7-6 and TRBJ2-3; 11 nucleotides line up with TRBD1. Germline assignment: CDR1 SGHVS and CDR2 FNYEAQ. V lost 5 bases, J lost 6 bases, and 4 bases stayed unmatched. The CDR3 spans 14 residues. The full variable domain, completed using reference TRBV7-6 and TRBJ2-3, is GAGVSQSPRYKVTKRGQDVALRCDPISGHVSLYWYRQALGQGPEFLTYFNYEAQQDKSGLPNDRFSAERPEGSISTLTIQRTEQRDSAMYRCASSPRTGGDTQYFGPGTRLTVL.

This rearrangement joins TRBV7-9 to TRBJ1-2; D remains unclear. Trimming left V 5 bases short and J 5 bases short, with 18 bases between. CDR1 and CDR2 (germline): SEHNR, FQNEAQ (reference sequence). The CDR3 contains 15 residues. CDR3 nucleotide sequence: TGTGCCAGCAGCCCTAGCAGCGGATCTGGGTATGGCTACACCTTC. Translation: CASSPSSGSGYGYTF.

Here the CDR3 DNA reads TGTGCCAGCAGTTCTCTCGGGACAGGGGACCACGAGCAGTACTTC. Amino acids: CASSSLGTGDHEQYF. The chain combines TRBV6-5 with TRBJ2-7, with TRBD1 matching 10 bases. The germline gives CDR1 MNHEY, CDR2 SVGAGI. Unmatched junction bases numbered 8, after V lost 4 bases and J lost 5 bases. This CDR3 has 15 amino acids.

This clone was seen a few times. The chain combines TRBV27 with TRBJ1-6; unclear D gene. Germline values: CDR1 MNHEY, CDR2 SMNVEV (reference sequence). The CDR3 length is 14 residues. The ends were cut back, 1 base at V and 8 bases at J, with 9 bases in the middle. CDR3 sequence reads: CASSLYVRDSPLHF. The CDR3, as DNA: TGTGCCAGCAGTTTATACGTTCGGGATTCACCCCTCCACTTT.

The sample holds a few counts of this clone. The rearrangement uses TRBV29-1 and TRBJ2-1, with D perhaps matching TRBD1 (6 bases). Trimming left V 4 bases short and J 8 bases short, with 15 bases between. This CDR3 region has 13 residues. The germline gives CDR1 SQVTM, CDR2 ANQGSEA. The CDR3 bases are TGCAGCGTTGGCCGACGCAAGGGGGATGAGCAGTTCTTC. Its translation is CSVGRRKGDEQFF.

The rearrangement uses TRBV5-1 and TRBJ2-1, with unresolved D. This CDR3 spans 16 amino acids. The V and J ends lost 2 bases and 6 bases respectively, with 18 bases between them. The germline V gene has CDR1 SGHRS and CDR2 YFSETQ. This CDR3 is CASSFSGPRNSNEQFF. As DNA, the CDR3 is TGCGCCAGCAGCTTCTCCGGGCCTAGAAATTCCAATGAGCAGTTCTTC.

The rearrangement links TRBV5-4 to TRBJ2-3, with D uncertain. The CDR3 length is 15 residues. Trimming cost V 5 bases and J 1 base, with 14 bases left between them. Germline V CDR1 and CDR2: SGHNT, YYREEE (reference sequence). CDR3 amino acids: CASSTWSQRTDTQYF. CDR3 nucleotides: TGTGCCAGCAGTACTTGGTCCCAGCGCACAGATACGCAGTATTTT.

The chain recombines TRBV15 with TRBJ2-7, with D maybe TRBD1 (5 bases). Germline V gene sequence: CDR1 LNHNV, CDR2 YYDKDF (reference sequence). The length of the CDR3 is 14 residues. Trimming took off 0 bases at V and 7 bases at J, with 13 bases between the two ends. The CDR3 DNA sequence: TGTGCCACCAGCAGAGATAAGTCAGGGCGAGAGCAGTACTTC. This gives the protein CATSRDKSGREQYF.

The chain is built from TRBV30 and TRBJ2-5; D might be TRBD1 or TRBD2, each matching 5 bases. CDR1 is GTSNPN, CDR2 SVGIG, per germline (reference sequence). This CDR3 comprises 12 residues. Trimming removed 8 bases at V and 0 bases at J, with 10 bases between. CDR3: CALGAYQETQYF. CDR3 nucleotide sequence: TGTGCCCTCGGGGCCTACCAAGAGACCCAGTACTTC.

This clone was seen a few times. CDR3 protein: CSVDQGAEAFF. In nucleotides, the CDR3 is TGCAGCGTTGATCAGGGGGCTGAAGCTTTCTTT. The chain combines TRBV29-1 with TRBJ1-1, with 7 bases matching TRBD1. There are 11 residues in the CDR3. Per the germline V gene, CDR1 is SQVTM and CDR2 is ANQGSEA. The V and J ends lost 3 bases and 6 bases, in that order; junction bases with no gene match: 1.

This clone was recorded a few times. The rearrangement joins TRBV5-4 to TRBJ2-1; weak D call: TRBD1 (5 bases). Germline V gene lookup returns CDR1 SGHNT and CDR2 YYREEE (reference sequence). The CDR3 spans 14 residues. V lost 3 bases and J lost 9, with 16 bases in between. This CDR3 is CASSSLQQATEQFF. CDR3 in DNA: TGTGCCAGCAGCTCGCTCCAACAGGCGACTGAGCAGTTCTTC.

The gene calls are TRBV2 and TRBJ2-3; TRBD1 aligns across 8 bases. Germline CDR1 reads SNHLY; CDR2 reads FYNNEI. With 8 bases clipped from V and 3 bases from J, the junction kept 7 bases outside the gene matches. CDR3 size: 14 residues. The CDR3 sequence is CASARGLGTDTQYF. CDR3 DNA sequence: TGTGCCAGCGCCAGGGGGCTGGGGACAGATACGCAGTATTTT.

This clone was detected only a few times. The V and J genes are TRBV11-3 and TRBJ2-2; D is uncertain. CDR1 is SGHNT, CDR2 YENEEA, per germline. Trimming cost V 1 base and J 7 bases, with 7 bases left between them. The CDR3 has 13 amino acids. This CDR3 reads CASSLVRGGELFF. The CDR3 bases are TGTGCCAGCAGCTTAGTACGCGGCGGGGAGCTGTTTTTT.

This clone was detected only once. The chain carries TRBV25-1 and TRBJ2-7; no reliable D call. Trimming stripped 4 bases from V and 0 bases from J, with 10 bases between. Germline-derived CDR1 and CDR2 are MGHDK and SYGVNS. The CDR3 has 14 amino acids. This CDR3 reads CASSGWVSSYEQYF. In DNA form, the CDR3 reads TGTGCCAGCAGTGGGTGGGTCTCCTCCTACGAGCAGTACTTC.